The 25 T cell receptor beta chains listed next were all sequenced from one sample in a study of blood T cell repertoires in COVID-19. Sequencing was performed with immunoSEQ multiplex PCR; in TCRdb, only in-frame clones are kept and a portion is missing. This sample carries 150,000 to 200,000 clones, almost 85% of them seen once, and the ten largest clones take about a fifth. The sequenced material came from peripheral blood. These receptors all come from an elderly woman with acute or convalescent COVID-19.

CDR3 protein: CASSLEPGSHTEAFF. Written as DNA, the CDR3 is TGCGCCAGCAGCTTGGAACCGGGATCCCACACTGAAGCTTTCTTT. The genes are TRBV5-1 and TRBJ1-1; no reliable D call. Germline assignment: CDR1 SGHRS and CDR2 YFSETQ. Trimming cost V 0 bases and J 3 bases, with 12 bases left between them. The CDR3 runs 15 residues.

V usage is TRBV29-1 and J usage is TRBJ2-3; TRBD2 might be the D (6 bases). V shed 3 bases and J shed 0 bases, with 10 bases lying between them. The CDR3 runs to 14 residues. Looked up from germline, CDR1 is SQVTM and CDR2 is ANQGSEA. The CDR3 region is CSVDAGTSTDTQYF. CDR3 sequence (DNA): TGCAGCGTTGACGCCGGGACTAGCACAGATACGCAGTATTTT.

The chain carries TRBV18 and TRBJ2-5; a weak D match, TRBD1 (6 bases). Trimming removed 5 bases from V and 5 bases from J, with 15 bases in between. The CDR3 is 14 residues long. The germline V gene has CDR1 KGHSH and CDR2 LQKENI. The CDR3 loop is CASSYRASRETQYF. CDR3 in DNA: TGTGCCAGCTCATACAGGGCTTCTAGGGAGACCCAGTACTTC. Using reference TRBV18 and TRBJ2-5 for the parts outside the CDR3, the full variable domain is NAGVMQNPRHLVRRRGQEARLRCSPMKGHSHVYWYRQLPEEGLKFMVYLQKENIIDESGMPKERFSAEFPKEGPSILRIQQVVRGDSAAYFCASSYRASRETQYFGPGTRLLVL.

The chain recombines TRBV4-1 with TRBJ2-7; 9 bases agree with TRBD1. Germline V gene data show CDR1 as MGHRA and CDR2 as YSYEKL. V lost 4 bases and J lost 3; bases outside the gene matches: 4. The length of the CDR3 is 14 residues. Here the CDR3 DNA reads TGCGCCAGCAGCCTCCGGGACAGGGACTACGAGCAGTACTTC. Translation: CASSLRDRDYEQYF.

The V gene is TRBV19, the J gene TRBJ1-1; D perhaps matches TRBD1 (6 bases). This CDR3 region has 15 residues. Trimming took 7 bases from V and 0 from J, leaving 15 bases between them. From germline, CDR1 is LNHDA and CDR2 SQIVND (reference sequence). This CDR3 is CASTDRTLMNTEAFF. CDR3 in DNA: TGTGCCAGTACTGACAGGACCCTAATGAACACTGAAGCTTTCTTT.

The chain joins TRBV27 to TRBJ1-2; 7 positions agree with TRBD1. V lost 5 bases, J lost 2 bases, and 5 bases stayed unmatched. The germline V gene encodes CDR1 MNHEY and CDR2 SMNVEV (reference sequence). The CDR3 extends over 14 amino acids. DNA of the CDR3: TGTGCCAGCAGTCCGGACAGGAACAACTATGGCTACACCTTC. The encoded protein is CASSPDRNNYGYTF.

The chain recombines TRBV6-5 with TRBJ2-1, with 10 positions matching TRBD1. The germline V gene encodes CDR1 MNHEY and CDR2 SVGAGI. The CDR3 is 15 residues long. Unmatched junction bases numbered 4, after V lost 3 bases and J lost 5 bases. The DNA of the CDR3 is TGTGCCAGCAGTTATTGGGACAGGGGAGACAATGAGCAGTTCTTC. This sequence encodes CASSYWDRGDNEQFF.

The CDR3 here is CASSLEPSRVSYNEQFF. The CDR3 DNA sequence: TGTGCCAGCAGCTTAGAACCCAGCAGGGTGTCCTACAATGAGCAGTTCTTC. This chain connects TRBV11-2 to TRBJ2-1, with a tentative D call TRBD1 (5 bases). The CDR3 has 17 amino acids. The V and J ends lost 0 bases and 1 base respectively, with 13 bases between them. CDR1 and CDR2 (germline): SGHAT, FQNNGV.

This clone was recorded only once. This rearrangement joins TRBV12-5 to TRBJ2-2; D uncertain. With 5 bases removed from V and 2 bases from J, the gap between germline ends came to 6 bases. The CDR3 length is 13 residues. Germline CDR1 and CDR2: LGHNT and FRNRAP. The CDR3 nucleotides are TGTGCTAGTGGTCTAAAAAACACCGGGGAGCTGTTTTTT. Protein product: CASGLKNTGELFF.

The CDR3 spells CASSLDPGTQYF. In nucleotides, the CDR3 is TGTGCCAGCAGCTTAGATCCGGGGACCCAGTACTTC. The chain carries TRBV13 and TRBJ2-5; D is uncertain. Trimming stripped 1 base from V and 7 bases from J, with 7 bases between. Germline values: CDR1 PRHDT, CDR2 FYEKMQ (reference sequence). The CDR3 has 12 residues. The full variable domain, completed using reference TRBV13 and TRBJ2-5, is AAGVIQSPRHLIKEKRETATLKCYPIPRHDTVYWYQQGPGQDPQFLISFYEKMQSDKGSIPDRFSAQQFSDYHSELNMSSLELGDSALYFCASSLDPGTQYFGPGTRLLVL.

The V and J genes are TRBV18 and TRBJ2-7, with a possible D match to TRBD2 (6 bases). Trimming left V 8 bases short and J 1 base short, with 12 bases between. The CDR3 covers 13 residues. Germline CDR1 KGHSH, CDR2 LQKENI. CDR3 loop: CASQGGASYEQYF. Here the CDR3 DNA reads TGTGCCAGCCAGGGCGGGGCATCCTACGAGCAGTACTTC.

V gene TRBV27 combines with J gene TRBJ2-1; D may be TRBD1 (6 bases). Germline CDR1 reads MNHEY; CDR2 reads SMNVEV (reference sequence). Trimming left V 6 bases short and J 2 bases short, with 14 bases between. This CDR3 spans 15 amino acids. The CDR3 coding sequence is TGTGCCAGCAGGGCACCGGGACACCCCTACAATGAGCAGTTCTTC. It yields the protein CASRAPGHPYNEQFF.

The V call is TRBV11-3, the J call TRBJ2-1; 7 bases line up with TRBD2. CDR1 is SGHNT, CDR2 YENEEA, per germline. J was trimmed by 5 bases and V by 4 bases; bases with no gene match: 14. CDR3 length equals 17 residues. The CDR3 reads CASSYTGEGMLDNEQFF. DNA for the CDR3: TGTGCCAGCAGCTACACCGGGGAGGGGATGTTGGACAATGAGCAGTTCTTC.

The CDR3 spells CASSPPPGHRNTIYF. The CDR3 bases are TGTGCCAGCAGCCCCCCCCCAGGGCACAGAAACACCATATATTTT. V gene TRBV7-9 combines with J gene TRBJ1-3, with D perhaps matching TRBD1 (5 bases). The CDR3 extends over 15 amino acids. Germline lookup yields CDR1 SEHNR and CDR2 FQNEAQ (reference sequence). The V end lost 5 bases, the J end lost 5 bases, and 16 bases lay between the germline ends.

The J gene is TRBJ1-2, the V gene TRBV27; 8 bases align to TRBD1. The CDR3 sequence is 15 residues long. The trim removed 3 bases at V and 7 bases at J, leaving 10 bases unmatched. Per the germline V gene, CDR1 is MNHEY and CDR2 is SMNVEV (reference sequence). The DNA for the CDR3 is TGTGCCAGCAGTTTTCCCGGACAGGGTGAGGTTGGCTACACCTTC. This gives the protein CASSFPGQGEVGYTF.

Written as DNA, the CDR3 is TGTGCCAGCTCCCGGACAGGGGAAGGAGAGACCCAGTACTTC. Its translation: CASSRTGEGETQYF. The chain combines TRBV18 with TRBJ2-5; TRBD1 agrees at 9 bases. The CDR3 contains 14 residues. Germline V gene sequence: CDR1 KGHSH, CDR2 LQKENI. V dropped 6 bases and J dropped 4; count of bases not matched to a gene: 6.

V and J are TRBV2 and TRBJ2-5, with 11 bases fitting TRBD2. Germline CDR1 SNHLY, CDR2 FYNNEI. This CDR3 has 14 amino acids. The ends lost 7 bases at V and 5 bases at J; junction bases unmatched: 6. The CDR3 nucleotides read TGTGCCAGCACCCGAACTAGCGGGAGTGAGACCCAGTACTTC. Translating it yields CASTRTSGSETQYF.

The V and J genes are TRBV5-1 and TRBJ2-4; D might be TRBD1 (7 bases). With 4 bases removed from V and 3 bases from J, the gap between germline ends came to 17 bases. CDR1 and CDR2 from the germline V gene are SGHRS and YFSETQ. The CDR3 runs to 16 residues. The CDR3, as DNA: TGCGCCAGCAGCGTCCAGGGGGGAGGTGGCAAAAACATTCAGTACTTC. This codes for CASSVQGGGGKNIQYF.

The J gene is TRBJ2-1, the V gene TRBV19; a weak D match, TRBD1 (6 bases). The CDR3 loop spans 15 amino acids. Germline CDR1 is LNHDA and CDR2 is SQIVND (reference sequence). V was clipped by 2 bases and J by 8 bases, with 16 bases between them. DNA of the CDR3: TGTGCCAGTAGTATAAGTGACAGGCCGAACGATGAGCAGTTCTTC. Protein sequence: CASSISDRPNDEQFF. Filled out from reference TRBV19 and TRBJ2-1, the complete variable domain reads DGGITQSPKYLFRKEGQNVTLSCEQNLNHDAMYWYRQDPGQGLRLIYYSQIVNDFQKGDIAEGYSVSREKKESFPLTVTSAQKNPTAFYLCASSISDRPNDEQFFGPGTRLTVL.

The CDR3 is CASSRLAVSTDTQYF. CDR3 sequence (DNA): TGTGCCAGCAGCCGCCTAGCGGTTAGCACAGATACGCAGTATTTT. This sequence joins TRBV5-6 and TRBJ2-3; TRBD2 aligns across 7 bases. Trimming removed 4 bases from V and 0 bases from J; junction bases left unmatched: 5. Germline values: CDR1 SGHDT, CDR2 YYEEEE. The CDR3 runs to 15 residues.

This chain links TRBV30 with TRBJ1-2, with D unclear. Germline CDR1 and CDR2: GTSNPN and SVGIG (reference sequence). The V end lost 0 bases, the J end lost 5 bases, and 13 bases lay between the germline ends. CDR3 length: 14 residues. The DNA for the CDR3 is TGTGCCTGGAGTGTACGGGTGACGGCATATGGCTACACCTTC. It encodes CAWSVRVTAYGYTF. Filled out from reference TRBV30 and TRBJ1-2, the complete variable domain reads SQTIHQWPATLVQPVGSPLSLECTVEGTSNPNLYWYRQAAGRGLQLLFYSVGIGQISSEVPQNLSASRPQDRQFILSSKKLLLSDSGFYLCAWSVRVTAYGYTFGSGTRLTVV.

The gene calls are TRBV19 and TRBJ2-1, with D unclear. Germline V gives CDR1 LNHDA, CDR2 SQIVND (reference sequence). The ends were cut back, 5 bases at V and 9 bases at J, with 11 bases in the middle. CDR3 length equals 12 residues. In DNA, the CDR3 is TGTGCCAGTAGTTCGTACGCCAGTGAGCAGTTCTTC. Protein sequence: CASSSYASEQFF. The entire variable domain, with the rest obtained from reference TRBV19 and TRBJ2-1, is as follows: DGGITQSPKYLFRKEGQNVTLSCEQNLNHDAMYWYRQDPGQGLRLIYYSQIVNDFQKGDIAEGYSVSREKKESFPLTVTSAQKNPTAFYLCASSSYASEQFFGPGTRLTVL.

This clone was recorded only once. The V and J genes are TRBV10-3 and TRBJ2-2; 9 positions match TRBD1. The V gene end was trimmed by 6 bases and the J gene end by 4 bases; junction bases not matched to a gene: 9. The germline CDR1 and CDR2 sequences are ENHRY and SYGVKD. The CDR3 has 16 amino acids. CDR3 region: CAISDTGGLGTGELFF. The CDR3 DNA is TGTGCCATCAGCGACACAGGGGGCCTCGGCACCGGGGAGCTGTTTTTT.

The gene calls are TRBV28 and TRBJ2-1, with D possibly matching TRBD1 (5 bases). Trimming cost V 1 base and J 4 bases, with 14 bases left between them. Germline lookup yields CDR1 MDHEN and CDR2 SYDVKM. The CDR3 extends over 16 amino acids. In DNA, the CDR3 is TGTGCCAGCAGTTTATCGGCAGGGATACTATACAATGAGCAGTTCTTC. Translation gives CASSLSAGILYNEQFF.

This rearrangement joins TRBV5-4 to TRBJ1-2; D is perhaps TRBD1 (5 bases). The CDR3 sequence is 13 residues long. V was shortened by 3 bases and J by 0 bases, with 6 bases between the two germline ends. Germline V CDR1 and CDR2: SGHNT, YYREEE (reference sequence). The CDR3 region has the DNA TGTGCCAGCAGCTCGACAGCTAACTATGGCTACACCTTC. Protein sequence: CASSSTANYGYTF.